The 28 T cell receptor beta chains below were found in one sample sequenced in a study of OX40 agonist ivuxolimab in advanced cancers. Repertoires were generated with immunoSEQ multiplex PCR, while TCRdb's copy carries only in-frame clones and drops some. The sample carries 65,000 or so clones, around 80% recorded once. Sequenced material: CD4+ or CD8+ T cells sorted from blood, taken in a trial of the OX40 agonist ivuxolimab. The source of these receptors is an adult with an advanced solid tumor such as melanoma, head and neck, liver or kidney cancer.

The chain is built from TRBV6-5 and TRBJ1-1, with unresolved D. CDR3 length: 13 residues. The V and J ends lost 6 bases and 1 base respectively, with 9 bases between them. Germline CDR1 and CDR2: MNHEY and SVGAGI. This chain's CDR3 is CASRGISNTEAFF. The CDR3 DNA is TGTGCCAGCAGGGGAATATCGAACACTGAAGCTTTCTTT.

V usage is TRBV5-4 and J usage is TRBJ2-5, with 11 bases fitting TRBD2. Germline V gene sequence: CDR1 SGHNT, CDR2 YYREEE (reference sequence). J lost 5 bases, V lost 4 bases, and 4 bases had no gene match. The CDR3 covers 14 residues. DNA for the CDR3: TGTGCCAGCAGCGAGAGGACTAGCGGGGAGACCCAGTACTTC. It codes for CASSERTSGETQYF.

The chain is built from TRBV4-1 and TRBJ2-5; tentatively, D is TRBD1 (5 bases). Germline assignment: CDR1 MGHRA and CDR2 YSYEKL. The CDR3 runs to 17 residues. The ends were cut back, 5 bases at V and 5 bases at J, with 24 bases in the middle. The chain's CDR3 is CASSATGPASEQETQYF. Here the CDR3 DNA reads TGCGCCAGCAGCGCAACAGGCCCGGCCAGCGAACAGGAGACCCAGTACTTC.

J is TRBJ1-5 and V is TRBV6-5; D uncertain. Trimming shortened V by 4 bases and J by 7 bases, and 11 bases separated the two germline ends. This CDR3 region has 13 residues. CDR1 and CDR2 from the germline V gene are MNHEY and SVGAGI. The CDR3 nucleotides read TGTGCCAGCAGTTCCTTCCCAGGACAGCCCCAGCATTTT. Encoded protein: CASSSFPGQPQHF.

CDR3 region: CASSVVEFGELFF. CDR3 bases: TGTGCCAGCAGCGTAGTGGAGTTCGGGGAGCTGTTTTTT. The rearrangement links TRBV9 to TRBJ2-2; no clear D gene. V lost 0 bases, J lost 7 bases, and 7 bases lay in between. Per germline, CDR1 SGDLS and CDR2 YYNGEE. The CDR3 is made up of 13 amino acids.

The chain carries TRBV23-1 and TRBJ2-5, with 8 bases lining up with TRBD1. TRBV23-1 is annotated as an ORF whose role is uncertain. The CDR3 is 15 amino acids. V lost 4 bases and J lost 1; bases outside the gene matches: 5. The CDR3 DNA is TGCGCCAGCAGTCCCCGGGACAGGTCCCAAGAGACCCAGTACTTC. It codes for CASSPRDRSQETQYF.

The chain employs TRBV19 and TRBJ2-1; D is perhaps TRBD1 (6 bases). This CDR3 is 13 amino acids long. Germline CDR1 LNHDA, CDR2 SQIVND (reference sequence). V lost 5 bases and J lost 6, with 11 bases in between. In DNA, the CDR3 is TGTGCCAGTAGTCAACAGGGATTCAATGAGCAGTTCTTC. As protein: CASSQQGFNEQFF.

This chain links TRBV10-2 with TRBJ1-3, with 8 bases matching TRBD1. Trimming cost V 2 bases and J 9 bases; bases outside gene matches: 0. The CDR3 is 12 amino acids. Germline loops: CDR1 WSHSY, CDR2 SAAADI. The CDR3 sequence: CASSETGGTIYF. CDR3 bases: TGCGCCAGCAGTGAGACAGGGGGCACCATATATTTT.

This clone has only a few counts. V and J are TRBV18 and TRBJ1-3; no firm D call. The CDR3 totals 15 residues. Germline V CDR1 and CDR2: KGHSH, LQKENI. Trimming cost V 3 bases and J 4 bases, with 13 bases left between them. As DNA, the CDR3 is TGTGCCAGCTCACCTTCGCCGCATGAAGGAAACACCATATATTTT. Translating it yields CASSPSPHEGNTIYF.

The rearrangement uses TRBV1 and TRBJ2-4; TRBD1, the table's D call, lacks a check against the DNA. TRBV1 is an annotated pseudogene. The CDR3 extends over 22 amino acids. CDR3 in amino acids: CTSSQVWKPGHYSHRAKNIQYF. The CDR3 DNA is TGCACCAGCAGCCAAGTTTGGAAACCGGGACATTACAGCCACCGCGCCAAAAACATTCAGTACTTC.

CDR3 in amino acids: CASSSGQGGGKDQPQHF. CDR3 DNA: TGTGCCAGCAGCTCCGGACAGGGGGGCGGCAAGGATCAGCCCCAGCATTTT. The rearrangement uses TRBV9 and TRBJ1-5; 10 bases fit TRBD1. V trimming: 4 bases; J trimming: 5 bases; junction bases outside the gene matches: 12. CDR1 is SGDLS, CDR2 YYNGEE, per germline. This CDR3 is 17 amino acids long.

The rearrangement links TRBV5-1 to TRBJ2-2; TRBD2 matches 11 bases. Trimming removed 3 bases from V and 0 bases from J; junction bases left unmatched: 1. The CDR3 totals 16 residues. Germline assignment: CDR1 SGHRS and CDR2 YFSETQ. CDR3 sequence: CASSSTSGANTGELFF. CDR3 in DNA: TGCGCCAGCAGCTCGACTAGCGGGGCGAACACCGGGGAGCTGTTTTTT.

The rearrangement links TRBV6-1 to TRBJ1-5; the D is unclear. Germline V gene lookup returns CDR1 MNHNS and CDR2 SASEGT. V lost 2 bases and J 6 bases, leaving 8 bases between the germline ends. This CDR3 contains 13 residues. The CDR3 DNA follows: TGTGCCAGCAGTGAATTCTTGGTTCAGCCCCAGCATTTT. As protein: CASSEFLVQPQHF.

This chain links TRBV7-6 with TRBJ2-5, with D perhaps TRBD1 (6 bases). Germline V gives CDR1 SGHVS, CDR2 FNYEAQ. Trimming shortened V by 5 bases and J by 0 bases, and 13 bases separated the two germline ends. The CDR3 extends over 15 amino acids. CDR3 region: CASSRKGGYQETQYF. CDR3 coding DNA: TGTGCCAGCAGCCGAAAAGGGGGATACCAAGAGACCCAGTACTTC.

The V gene is TRBV5-1, the J gene TRBJ2-3; TRBD2 agrees at 13 bases. Losses at the gene ends were 0 bases for V and 4 bases for J; bases not matched to a gene: 8. CDR3 size: 18 residues. Per germline, CDR1 SGHRS and CDR2 YFSETQ. The CDR3 DNA is TGCGCCAGCAGCTTGGGACTAGCGGGGGGCCGGTACTCAGATACGCAGTATTTT. Its translation: CASSLGLAGGRYSDTQYF.

The CDR3 DNA sequence: TGTGCCAGCAGTTCAGTAGCCACAGATACGCAGTATTTT. This translates into CASSSVATDTQYF. V and J are TRBV6-4 and TRBJ2-3; D gene uncertain. The V and J ends lost 5 bases and 2 bases respectively, with 8 bases between them. CDR3 length equals 13 residues. Germline V gene data show CDR1 as MRHNA and CDR2 as SNTAGT.

By sample share, this clone is medium-sized. This chain connects TRBV16 to TRBJ1-2; no clear D. Trimming left V 5 bases short and J 1 base short, with 8 bases between. The CDR3 is made up of 13 amino acids. Per the germline V gene, CDR1 is KGHSY and CDR2 is FQNENV. The CDR3 DNA sequence: TGTGCCAGCAGCAATCGAGGTAACTATGGCTACACCTTC. Protein sequence: CASSNRGNYGYTF.

The count of this clone is one. The chain links TRBV2 to TRBJ1-1, with D unresolved. The germline V gene has CDR1 SNHLY and CDR2 FYNNEI. CDR3 length: 13 residues. Trimming shortened V by 1 base and J by 1 base, and 4 bases separated the two germline ends. The CDR3 here is CASSEDGNTEAFF. The CDR3 bases are TGTGCCAGCAGTGAAGATGGGAACACTGAAGCTTTCTTT.

The rearrangement links TRBV4-2 to TRBJ1-1; D gene uncertain. V was pared by 0 bases and J by 1 base, with 3 bases between. CDR3 length: 13 amino acids. The V gene's germline CDR1 is LGHNA and CDR2 YNFKEQ. CDR3 residues: CASSQDRNTEAFF. CDR3 DNA sequence: TGTGCCAGCAGCCAAGATAGGAACACTGAAGCTTTCTTT.

The CDR3 DNA is TGTGCCAGCCGGCCCTCCAGGTTTTCCTACGAGCAGTACTTC. This gives the protein CASRPSRFSYEQYF. J is TRBJ2-7 and V is TRBV6-6, with D hard to call. The CDR3 length is 14 residues. CDR1 and CDR2 from the germline V gene are MNHNY and SVGAGI (reference sequence). V was clipped by 8 bases and J by 1 base, with 15 bases between them.

The chain has TRBV5-1 and TRBJ1-1; D unclear. CDR3 length: 15 amino acids. The germline CDR1 and CDR2 sequences are SGHRS and YFSETQ. V gave up 0 bases and J gave up 4 bases, with 13 bases separating them. For the CDR3, the DNA is TGCGCCAGCAGCTTGGAATCCCACTTTGGCACTGAAGCTTTCTTT. It codes for CASSLESHFGTEAFF. The full variable domain, completed using reference TRBV5-1 and TRBJ1-1, is KAGVTQTPRYLIKTRGQQVTLSCSPISGHRSVSWYQQTPGQGLQFLFEYFSETQRNKGNFPGRFSGRQFSNSRSEMNVSTLELGDSALYLCASSLESHFGTEAFFGQGTRLTVV.

The V gene is TRBV6-6, the J gene TRBJ1-5, with a tentative D call TRBD1 (5 bases). Between the trimmed V and J ends, which lost 9 bases and 4 bases, there was a span of 10 bases. Germline V gives CDR1 MNHNY, CDR2 SVGAGI (reference sequence). The CDR3 sequence is 12 residues long. The CDR3 DNA reads TGTGCCAGTAGAGGGGAGAATCAGCCCCAGCATTTT. Its protein product is CASRGENQPQHF.

The J gene is TRBJ2-3, the V gene TRBV29-1; D ambiguous. The CDR3 spans 11 residues. CDR1 and CDR2 (germline): SQVTM, ANQGSEA. The V end was cut by 1 base, the J end by 6 bases, with 5 bases between. The CDR3, as DNA: TGCAGCGTTGAAGTGTACGATACGCAGTATTTT. Translated, it gives CSVEVYDTQYF.

The CDR3 is CASSPTSGSSYNEQFF. Here the CDR3 DNA reads TGTGCCAGCAGCCCGACTAGCGGAAGCTCCTACAATGAGCAGTTCTTC. The chain employs TRBV11-2 and TRBJ2-1, with 9 positions matching TRBD2. The V gene's germline CDR1 is SGHAT and CDR2 FQNNGV. This CDR3 contains 16 residues. After removal of 5 bases from V and 0 bases from J, the junction contained 5 bases not matched to a gene.

The chain combines TRBV6-1 with TRBJ2-3, with 15 bases matching TRBD2. After removal of 3 bases from V and 0 bases from J, the junction contained 4 bases not matched to a gene. The CDR3 contains 18 residues. Germline values: CDR1 MNHNS, CDR2 SASEGT. CDR3: CASSDGLAGGGSTDTQYF. In DNA form, the CDR3 reads TGTGCCAGCAGTGACGGACTAGCGGGAGGGGGAAGCACAGATACGCAGTATTTT.

V and J are TRBV11-3 and TRBJ1-1; D unresolved. There are 16 residues in the CDR3. V was pared by 2 bases and J by 3 bases, with 16 bases between. Germline CDR1 reads SGHNT; CDR2 reads YENEEA. The CDR3 sequence is CASSLFGSMGDTEAFF. The CDR3 coding sequence is TGTGCCAGCAGCTTATTTGGATCAATGGGAGACACTGAAGCTTTCTTT.

The rearrangement joins TRBV5-1 to TRBJ1-2, with 7 bases matching TRBD1. After removal of 6 bases from V and 2 bases from J, the junction contained 7 bases not matched to a gene. Germline V gene data show CDR1 as SGHRS and CDR2 as YFSETQ. This CDR3 region has 14 residues. This CDR3 is CASTLGTENYGYTF. DNA of the CDR3: TGCGCCAGCACCCTGGGGACAGAAAACTATGGCTACACCTTC.

Regarding this clone: One end of the junction is discordant with germline, which a read error may explain. The chain uses TRBV6-6 and TRBJ2-3, with TRBD2 matching over 7 bases. The CDR3 has 12 amino acids. Germline V gives CDR1 MNHNY, CDR2 SVGAGI (reference sequence). DNA of the CDR3: TGTGCCAGCAGTTCCCGGGACTACTCCCTTTTTTTT. It encodes CASSSRDYSLFF.